Detailed here is one T cell receptor beta chain. Its matching antigen is unknown. This record comes from a study of cytomegalovirus exposure and HLA in healthy donors. The study, taken as a whole, reports: There were some public TCRs occurring in many donors, but most TCR sequences were rare. Analyses of presence and absence presupposed an approximately uniform sequencing depth across donors. Highest at DRB1 and lowest at HLA-C, TCR association rates differed among HLA loci in a later analysis.

A multiplex PCR was run with 60 Vbeta primers and 13 Jbeta primers. Method: immunoSEQ multiplex PCR; TCRdb's copy keeps in-frame clones and lacks some. The sample has approximately 190,000 clones; approximately 80% are singletons. Donors showed nominal health when sampled, although they likely had unrecorded immune exposures. This CDR3 is built from 16 residues. Germline V gives CDR1 LNHNV, CDR2 YYDKDF (reference sequence). The V and J ends lost 9 bases and 0 bases, in that order; junction bases with no gene match: 8. This TCR derives from a woman aged 45-65 years in good health and CMV-seropositive. The chain links TRBV15 to TRBJ2-6; 7 nucleotides align to TRBD2. Sequencing was carried out using PBMCs. Here the CDR3 DNA reads TGTGCCACAAGTCGCGGGGGAAGCTCTGGGGCCAACGTCCTGACTTTC. Its translation is CATSRGGSSGANVLTF.